These 24 T cell receptor beta chains were all obtained from the same sample, sequenced in a study of regulatory T cells in long-lasting Graves disease. Construction of TCR beta libraries relied on iRepertoire HTBI primers and on Arm-PCR targeting CDR3 regions. TCRdb analysed the multiplex PCR reads with MiXCR anew, one entry per CDR3 protein. The table lists approximately 210,000 distinct CDR3 sequences, about 17% of them singletons. Documented time point: newly diagnosed GD, antithyroid drugs for less than 3 months. There was RNA extracted from PBMCs, and the TCR library was made from it. The source material was peripheral blood mononuclear cells (PBMCs), sampled at new diagnosis, from a patient treated with antithyroid drugs. These receptors came from a female donor with Graves disease.

This clonotype was detected a few times. The DNA for the CDR3 is TGTGCCATCAGGCCGGGACTAGCAGACAATGAGCAGTTCTTC. Translated, it gives CAIRPGLADNEQFF. V gene TRBV10-3 combines with J gene TRBJ2-1, with 9 bases aligning to TRBD2. Germline trimming cut 6 bases from V and 5 bases from J; bases unmatched to any gene: 5. CDR1 and CDR2 (germline): ENHRY, SYGVKD. This CDR3 is 14 amino acids long.

This clonotype was observed at least ten times. The J gene is TRBJ2-5, the V gene TRBV12-3 or TRBV12-4; the match to TRBD2 covers 10 bases. The CDR3 sequence is 15 residues long. Trimming removed 3 bases from V and 5 bases from J; junction bases left unmatched: 6. The CDR3 DNA reads TGTGCCAGCAGTTTTAGCGGGAGGCGCCGCGAGACCCAGTACTTC. Its protein is CASSFSGRRRETQYF.

The table lists this clonotype with a count of one. A read error is likely here: a far larger clone is one base away. This CDR3 is missing its conserved last phenylalanine or tryptophan, likely due to a read error. V is TRBV27 and J is TRBJ2-7, with 8 bases lining up with TRBD1. This CDR3 spans 14 amino acids. With 2 bases clipped from V and 4 bases from J, the junction kept 4 bases outside the gene matches. CDR1 and CDR2 from the germline V gene are MNHEY and SMNVEV (reference sequence). In DNA form, the CDR3 reads TGTGCCAGCAGTTTACCAGGGGGCATATACGAGCAGTACTAC. Protein product: CASSLPGGIYEQYY.

This clonotype was seen repeatedly, ten times or more. The chain combines TRBV19 with TRBJ1-5, with 7 positions matching TRBD1. Germline values: CDR1 LNHDA, CDR2 SQIVND (reference sequence). The CDR3 extends over 14 amino acids. Trimming took 4 bases from V and 5 from J; bases not matched to a gene: 5. Here the CDR3 reads CASSTDRTYQPQHF. The DNA of the CDR3 is TGTGCCAGTAGTACGGACAGGACTTATCAGCCCCAGCATTTT.

This clonotype has ten or more counts. This rearrangement joins TRBV7-2 to TRBJ2-7, with TRBD2 matching 10 bases. This CDR3 spans 15 amino acids. Trimming at V came to 2 bases and at J to 7 bases, leaving 8 bases not matched to a gene. Per the germline V gene, CDR1 is SGHTA and CDR2 is FQGNSA. The chain's CDR3 is CASSLLSGRADEQYF. Written as DNA, the CDR3 is TGTGCCAGCAGCTTATTGAGCGGGAGGGCCGATGAGCAGTACTTC. Combining the CDR3 with reference TRBV7-2 and TRBJ2-7 gives the whole variable domain GAGVSQSPSNKVTEKGKDVELRCDPISGHTALYWYRQSLGQGLEFLIYFQGNSAPDKSGLPSDRFSAERTGGSVSTLTIQRTQQEDSAVYLCASSLLSGRADEQYFGPGTRLTVT.

The chain employs TRBV4-1 and TRBJ1-6, with D possibly TRBD1 on 5 matching bases. V shed 4 bases and J shed 8 bases, with 21 bases lying between them. Germline V gene lookup returns CDR1 MGHRA and CDR2 YSYEKL. The CDR3 spans 17 residues. Here the CDR3 reads CASSLLPSLFRDSPLHF. The CDR3 DNA reads as TGCGCCAGCAGCCTTCTCCCCTCCTTATTCAGGGATTCACCCCTCCACTTT.

This clonotype was picked up many times. V usage is TRBV7-9 and J usage is TRBJ1-1; D remains unclear. Trimming took off 6 bases at V and 0 bases at J, with 11 bases between the two ends. CDR3 length: 14 residues. The germline V gene encodes CDR1 SEHNR and CDR2 FQNEAQ (reference sequence). The CDR3 DNA sequence: TGTGCCAGCAGTTTGACCGTCCTGAACACTGAAGCTTTCTTT. It translates to CASSLTVLNTEAFF.

In its sample, this clonotype was seen many times. The chain carries TRBV7-3 and TRBJ2-3; D may be TRBD2 (5 bases). This CDR3 region has 14 residues. Between the trimmed V and J ends, which lost 5 bases and 5 bases, there was a span of 14 bases. The germline V gene has CDR1 SGHTA and CDR2 FQGTGA. CDR3 residues: CASSPGLMEDTQYF. The DNA for the CDR3 is TGTGCCAGCAGCCCTGGACTTATGGAAGATACGCAGTATTTT. The full variable domain, completed using reference TRBV7-3 and TRBJ2-3, is GAGVSQTPSNKVTEKGKYVELRCDPISGHTALYWYRQSLGQGPEFLIYFQGTGAADDSGLPNDRFFAVRPEGSVSTLKIQRTERGDSAVYLCASSPGLMEDTQYFGPGTRLTVL.

The chain is built from TRBV12-3 or TRBV12-4 and TRBJ2-7; D ambiguous. Trimming stripped 3 bases from V and 5 bases from J, with 14 bases between. This CDR3 contains 14 residues. This chain's CDR3 is CASSFRWGFNEQYF. In nucleotides, the CDR3 is TGTGCCAGCAGTTTTCGATGGGGTTTCAACGAGCAGTACTTC.

In its sample, this clonotype was seen many times. The V and J genes are TRBV10-3 and TRBJ2-7, with 11 bases fitting TRBD1. Germline V CDR1 and CDR2: ENHRY, SYGVKD. J lost 3 bases, V lost 2 bases, and 3 bases had no gene match. The CDR3 contains 15 residues. The CDR3 region has the DNA TGTGCCATCAGTGAGCAAGGGACAGGGGGCTACGAGCAGTACTTC. Translated, it gives CAISEQGTGGYEQYF.

This clonotype was picked up a small number of times. A much larger clone differs by one base, so this may be a read error. The rearrangement links TRBV12-3 or TRBV12-4 to TRBJ2-3; 14 bases fit TRBD2. The DNA end lines up better with TRBJ2-5; the J call may be wrong. The CDR3 is 17 residues long. The CDR3 DNA reads as TGTGCCAGCAGTTTATTGGGACTAGCGGGAGTGAATGAGGCCCAGTACTTC. This sequence encodes CASSLLGLAGVNEAQYF.

V is TRBV27 and J is TRBJ1-5, with TRBD1 as a possible D gene (6 bases). Trimming took off 2 bases at V and 3 bases at J, with 14 bases between the two ends. Germline CDR1 and CDR2: MNHEY and SMNVEV (reference sequence). The CDR3 runs 16 residues. DNA for the CDR3: TGTGCCAGCAGTTTAGGGGCAGGGGCTAACAATCAGCCCCAGCATTTT. Amino acids: CASSLGAGANNQPQHF.

The chain uses TRBV7-9 and TRBJ1-1; TRBD1 agrees at 10 bases. V was pared by 5 bases and J by 11 bases, with 11 bases of the junction left unmatched. Germline CDR1 is SEHNR and CDR2 is FQNEAQ (reference sequence). CDR3 length: 14 residues. CDR3 loop: CASSPGGTGDHAFF. CDR3 bases: TGTGCCAGCAGCCCAGGCGGGACAGGGGACCACGCTTTCTTT.

The J gene is TRBJ2-7, the V gene TRBV27; D is uncertain. CDR1 is MNHEY, CDR2 SMNVEV, per germline (reference sequence). The CDR3 consists of 14 residues. V was pared by 5 bases and J by 4 bases, with 15 bases between. The CDR3: CASSPLLNSYEQYF. As DNA, the CDR3 is TGTGCCAGCAGTCCACTTCTGAATAGTTACGAGCAGTACTTC.

This clonotype was counted ten times or more. The genes are TRBV11-2 and TRBJ2-7; D may be TRBD2 (5 bases). The germline gives CDR1 SGHAT, CDR2 FQNNGV. V lost 3 bases to trimming and J lost 7 bases, with 13 bases between them. The length of the CDR3 is 13 residues. CDR3 residues: CASSLRRTGEQYF. The CDR3 bases are TGTGCCAGCAGCTTGAGACGAACGGGAGAGCAGTACTTC. Full variable domain (missing parts from reference TRBV11-2 and TRBJ2-7): EAGVAQSPRYKIIEKRQSVAFWCNPISGHATLYWYQQILGQGPKLLIQFQNNGVVDDSQLPKDRFSAERLKGVDSTLKIQPAKLEDSAVYLCASSLRRTGEQYFGPGTRLTVT.

This clonotype was counted ten times or more. The junction departs from the called germline gene at one end, perhaps through a read error. The rearrangement joins TRBV5-1 to TRBJ1-2; 7 bases line up with TRBD1. The CDR3 length is 15 residues. Germline loops: CDR1 SGHRS, CDR2 YFSETQ. CDR3 sequence reads: CASSLGTVANYGYTF. CDR3 coding DNA: TGTGCCAGCAGCTTAGGGACAGTGGCTAACTATGGCTACACCTTC.

The chain uses TRBV7-2 and TRBJ1-2; the match to TRBD1 covers 12 bases. Germline CDR1 and CDR2: SGHTA and FQGNSA. V gave up 3 bases and J gave up 4 bases; unmatched junction bases: 6. CDR3 length: 16 residues. CDR3 protein: CASSFGGTGGFYGYTF. Written as DNA, the CDR3 is TGTGCCAGCAGCTTTGGGGGGACAGGGGGCTTCTATGGCTACACCTTC.

Many counts were recorded for this clonotype. The CDR3 DNA sequence: TGTGCCAGTAGTATAGCGAGGGGCCGTGGCTACACCTTC. Its translation is CASSIARGRGYTF. The chain recombines TRBV19 with TRBJ1-2, with a weak D call TRBD1 (5 bases). From germline, CDR1 is LNHDA and CDR2 SQIVND (reference sequence). The CDR3 has 13 residues. The V gene lost 1 base and the J gene lost 7 bases, with 10 bases spanning the gap.

This clonotype was observed at least ten times. The chain couples TRBV12-3 or TRBV12-4 to TRBJ2-7; D gene ambiguous. Trimming removed 5 bases from V and 2 bases from J, with 4 bases in between. This CDR3 is 11 amino acids long. The CDR3 DNA reads as TGTGCCAGCAGTAGGGCCTACGAGCAGTACTTC. Its translation is CASSRAYEQYF.

In its sample, this clonotype was seen many times. This sequence joins TRBV30 and TRBJ2-7; tentatively, D is TRBD1 (6 bases). Germline CDR1 and CDR2: GTSNPN and SVGIG (reference sequence). The V end was cut by 5 bases, the J end by 7 bases, with 18 bases between. CDR3 length: 13 residues. In DNA, the CDR3 is TGTGCCTGGGCCGGGACAACCCTAGAAGAGCAGTACTTC. Amino acids: CAWAGTTLEEQYF. The full variable domain, in which reference TRBV30 and TRBJ2-7 provide the parts outside the CDR3, is SQTIHQWPATLVQPVGSPLSLECTVEGTSNPNLYWYRQAAGRGLQLLFYSVGIGQISSEVPQNLSASRPQDRQFILSSKKLLLSDSGFYLCAWAGTTLEEQYFGPGTRLTVT.

This clonotype has at least ten counts. This chain links TRBV7-3 with TRBJ2-7, with D possibly being TRBD1 (6 bases). Trimming left V 0 bases short and J 4 bases short, with 7 bases between. CDR1 and CDR2 (germline): SGHTA, FQGTGA. The CDR3 runs to 13 residues. CDR3 residues: CASSLTDSYEQYF. As DNA, the CDR3 is TGTGCCAGCAGCTTAACGGACAGTTACGAGCAGTACTTC.

The chain has TRBV6-1 and TRBJ1-3; D unresolved. The germline V gene has CDR1 MNHNS and CDR2 SASEGT. The CDR3 loop spans 15 amino acids. V lost 2 bases and J 2 bases, leaving 10 bases between the germline ends. The CDR3 region has the DNA TGTGCCAGCAGTGAACAGAAGGGCCCTGGAAACACCATATATTTT. This sequence encodes CASSEQKGPGNTIYF.

V usage is TRBV19 and J usage is TRBJ2-4; maybe TRBD1 (6 bases). Germline V lookup: CDR1 LNHDA, CDR2 SQIVND (reference sequence). The CDR3 sequence is 13 residues long. The V end lost 5 bases, the J end lost 8 bases, and 13 bases lay between the germline ends. The CDR3 DNA follows: TGTGCCAGTAGTGACATCAGGGGAGACATTCAGTACTTC. Protein sequence: CASSDIRGDIQYF.

This clonotype was observed many times. The chain links TRBV24-1 to TRBJ2-3; 10 positions agree with TRBD1. Germline V gene lookup returns CDR1 KGHDR and CDR2 SFDVKD. The CDR3 length is 16 residues. V trimming: 0 bases; J trimming: 4 bases; junction bases outside the gene matches: 3. Written as DNA, the CDR3 is TGTGCCACCAGTGATTTGGGGACAGGGGCCGCAGATACGCAGTATTTT. Translating it yields CATSDLGTGAADTQYF.